Listed below are T cell receptor beta chains from one sample, sequenced in a study of T cell repertoires in ileal Crohn's disease. Produced via immunoSEQ multiplex PCR; TCRdb's table is partial and in-frame only. The sample records tens of thousands of clones, roughly nine tenths being singletons. Input material: ileal tissue. These receptors were taken from an adult with Crohn's disease. CDR3s include the opening cysteine and the closing phenylalanine or tryptophan. The order of the fields is clone size, CDR3 length, V gene, CDR3 protein. Clone size appears in some rows only: once, few, many, or a class for an expanded clone.

abundance: NA
len: 15
v_gene: TRBV6-1
CDR3aa: CASSLSPPTNTEAFF

abundance: NA
len: 14
v_gene: TRBV14
CDR3aa: CASSQGQGVNGYTF

abundance: once
len: 13
v_gene: TRBV7-2
CDR3aa: CASSSLRTDTQYF

abundance: NA
len: 13
v_gene: TRBV28
CDR3aa: CASSSDLTGSYTF

abundance: NA
len: 12
v_gene: TRBV7-9
CDR3aa: CASSYGGETQYF

abundance: NA
len: 16
v_gene: TRBV7-3
CDR3aa: CASSSGRAGGSGELFF

abundance: NA
len: 14
v_gene: TRBV18
CDR3aa: CASSPPNKQETQYF

abundance: NA
len: 16
v_gene: TRBV11-2
CDR3aa: CASSKHTGTVTNEQFF

abundance: NA
len: 16
v_gene: TRBV19
CDR3aa: CASSIVGGAVADTQYF

abundance: NA
len: 16
v_gene: TRBV18
CDR3aa: CASSLTDRISGNTIYF

abundance: NA
len: 15
v_gene: TRBV2
CDR3aa: CASSPDNSLSHEQYF

abundance: NA
len: 13
v_gene: TRBV4-1
CDR3aa: CASSQEMDRGQYF

abundance: NA
len: 14
v_gene: TRBV5-1
CDR3aa: CASSSQGAQSPLHF

abundance: NA
len: 15
v_gene: TRBV4-1
CDR3aa: CASSTHRGRNTEAFF

abundance: NA
len: 17
v_gene: TRBV4-1
CDR3aa: CASSQDWTGGAVGELFF

abundance: NA
len: 15
v_gene: TRBV19
CDR3aa: CASKQTGQGLREQFF

abundance: NA
len: 15
v_gene: TRBV7-5
CDR3aa: CVSSQGLPMNTEAFF

abundance: NA
len: 15
v_gene: TRBV5-1
CDR3aa: CASSLWGRLNEKLFF

abundance: few
len: 13
v_gene: TRBV7-2
CDR3aa: CASSVQGNTEAFF